The 16 T cell receptor beta chains given below trace back to one sample, sequenced in a study of technical replicates of blood from a handful of donors. The method was immunoSEQ multiplex PCR; TCRdb's version includes in-frame clones alone and lacks a portion of them. The data contain some 94,000 clones, about 96% of them singletons. What was sequenced was T cells isolated from PBMCs. These receptors originate from a human donor in good health.

This chain uses TRBV29-1 with TRBJ2-7; 7 bases align to TRBD2. This CDR3 has 14 residues. Unmatched junction bases numbered 7, after V lost 4 bases and J lost 1 base. From germline, CDR1 is SQVTM and CDR2 ANQGSEA. CDR3 nucleotide sequence: TGCAGCGTTGCACCGAGACTAGCATCCTACGAGCAGTACTTC. Its translation is CSVAPRLASYEQYF.

To note about this clone: A junction end diverges from the germline sequence, so it may reflect a read error. The chain has TRBV13 and TRBJ2-3, with 10 bases that match TRBD2. Germline V gene data show CDR1 as PRHDT and CDR2 as FYEKMQ (reference sequence). This CDR3 spans 14 amino acids. The CDR3 loop reads CASSIGLAADTQYF. The CDR3 DNA reads TGTGCCAGCAGCATAGGACTAGCGGCAGATACGCAGTATTTT.

The chain combines TRBV11-1 with TRBJ2-7, with a tentative D call TRBD1 (5 bases). This CDR3 contains 13 residues. Germline CDR1 and CDR2: SGHAT and FQDESV (reference sequence). The V end was cut by 5 bases, the J end by 5 bases, with 13 bases between. The CDR3 nucleotides read TGTGCCAGCAGCATAATAACAGGTAACGAGCAGTACTTC. Translating gives CASSIITGNEQYF.

The chain carries TRBV27 and TRBJ1-1; possible D gene TRBD1, 6 bases. CDR1 and CDR2 from the germline V gene are MNHEY and SMNVEV (reference sequence). The CDR3 runs to 16 residues. V was cut by 3 bases and J by 5 bases, with 19 bases left in between. This chain's CDR3 is CASSFYSPGGGTEAFF. Written as DNA, the CDR3 is TGTGCCAGCAGTTTTTATAGCCCGGGAGGGGGAACTGAAGCTTTCTTT.

The chain is built from TRBV15 and TRBJ2-1; perhaps TRBD2 as D (6 bases). CDR1 is LNHNV and CDR2 is YYDKDF in the germline V gene (reference sequence). The CDR3 extends over 14 amino acids. With 1 base removed from V and 6 bases from J, the gap between germline ends came to 10 bases. The CDR3 reads CATSRGSGPNEQFF. In DNA, the CDR3 is TGTGCCACCAGCAGAGGTAGCGGACCCAATGAGCAGTTCTTC.

The chain has TRBV27 and TRBJ2-7, with 14 bases that match TRBD2. The CDR3 sequence is 19 residues long. J gave up 0 bases and V 2 bases, and 9 bases lay outside the gene matches. The V gene's germline CDR1 is MNHEY and CDR2 SMNVEV (reference sequence). The CDR3 loop reads CASSLGLAGGTGPSYEQYF. As DNA, the CDR3 is TGTGCCAGCAGTTTAGGACTAGCGGGAGGCACCGGACCCTCCTACGAGCAGTACTTC.

The rearrangement uses TRBV30 and TRBJ2-5, with D tentatively TRBD1 (5 bases). Germline CDR1 GTSNPN, CDR2 SVGIG (reference sequence). Trimming took off 5 bases at V and 4 bases at J, with 8 bases between the two ends. This CDR3 region has 11 residues. The CDR3 reads CAWGRGETQYF. DNA for the CDR3: TGTGCCTGGGGAAGGGGAGAGACCCAGTACTTC.

In nucleotides, the CDR3 is TGTGCCATCAGGGACAGGGAACGAGGGCCCCAGCATTTT. This gives the protein CAIRDRERGPQHF. The rearrangement uses TRBV10-3 and TRBJ1-5; TRBD1 matches 8 bases. CDR1 and CDR2 (germline): ENHRY, SYGVKD. This CDR3 has 13 amino acids. After removal of 6 bases from V and 9 bases from J, the junction contained 7 bases not matched to a gene.

The genes are TRBV27 and TRBJ2-3; 9 nucleotides align to TRBD2. The CDR3 runs 16 residues. The germline CDR1 and CDR2 sequences are MNHEY and SMNVEV (reference sequence). Unmatched junction bases numbered 7, after V lost 5 bases and J lost 1 base. CDR3 coding DNA: TGTGCCAGCAGTCCGCCCCGGACTAGCGGCACAGATACGCAGTATTTT. It encodes CASSPPRTSGTDTQYF.

The chain joins TRBV13 to TRBJ2-7; TRBD1 agrees at 8 bases. This CDR3 is 13 amino acids long. With 8 bases clipped from V and 0 bases from J, the junction kept 3 bases outside the gene matches. CDR1 PRHDT and CDR2 FYEKMQ come from the germline V gene (reference sequence). CDR3 sequence: CASGDRSSYEQYF. CDR3 nucleotide sequence: TGTGCCAGCGGGGACAGGAGCTCCTACGAGCAGTACTTC.

The table lists this clone with a count of one. V usage is TRBV28 and J usage is TRBJ2-7; 7 positions agree with TRBD1. The CDR3 length is 13 residues. After removal of 7 bases from V and 2 bases from J, the junction contained 5 bases not matched to a gene. Germline CDR1 and CDR2: MDHEN and SYDVKM. CDR3 DNA sequence: TGTGCCAGCACCATCGGGACAGCCTACGAGCAGTACTTC. This gives the protein CASTIGTAYEQYF.

J is TRBJ2-3 and V is TRBV5-5; 7 bases match TRBD2. Trimming took 4 bases from V and 0 from J; bases not matched to a gene: 8. The CDR3 consists of 16 residues. Per germline, CDR1 SGHKS and CDR2 YYEKEE (reference sequence). The CDR3, as DNA: TGTGCCAGCAGCCGGAGGGAGGGCTCTAGCACAGATACGCAGTATTTT. Its translation: CASSRREGSSTDTQYF. Full variable domain (outside the CDR3, taken from reference TRBV5-5 and TRBJ2-3): DAGVTQSPTHLIKTRGQQVTLRCSPISGHKSVSWYQQVLGQGPQFIFQYYEKEERGRGNFPDRFSARQFPNYSSELNVNALLLGDSALYLCASSRREGSSTDTQYFGPGTRLTVL.

J is TRBJ2-1 and V is TRBV12-5; TRBD2 matches at 8 bases. Germline assignment: CDR1 LGHNT and CDR2 FRNRAP. This CDR3 region has 16 residues. V gave up 1 base and J gave up 7 bases; unmatched junction bases: 9. CDR3 in amino acids: CASGLAIGLARNEQFF. DNA of the CDR3: TGTGCTAGTGGTTTGGCCATAGGACTAGCAAGAAATGAGCAGTTCTTC. The whole variable domain, filled in from reference TRBV12-5 and TRBJ2-1, reads DARVTQTPRHKVTEMGQEVTMRCQPILGHNTVFWYRQTMMQGLELLAYFRNRAPLDDSGMPKDRFSAEMPDATLATLKIQPSEPRDSAVYFCASGLAIGLARNEQFFGPGTRLTVL.

The chain carries TRBV9 and TRBJ2-3; weak D call: TRBD2 (6 bases). Trimming pared 0 bases from V and 0 bases from J, leaving 11 bases between. CDR3 length: 16 residues. CDR1 and CDR2 (germline): SGDLS, YYNGEE. CDR3 region: CASSVGSGPSTDTQYF. CDR3 DNA sequence: TGTGCCAGCAGCGTAGGTAGCGGTCCTAGCACAGATACGCAGTATTTT.

The V and J genes are TRBV7-2 and TRBJ1-1, with a tentative D call TRBD1 (6 bases). V lost 2 bases and J 4 bases, leaving 11 bases between the germline ends. The CDR3 length is 14 residues. Per germline, CDR1 SGHTA and CDR2 FQGNSA. CDR3 DNA: TGTGCCAGCAGCTTAAACAGGGAGTTCACTGAAGCTTTCTTT. Amino acids: CASSLNREFTEAFF.

V usage is TRBV29-1 and J usage is TRBJ1-1; D is possibly TRBD1 (5 bases). This CDR3 is built from 15 residues. V was trimmed by 5 bases and J by 0 bases, leaving 16 bases between them. Germline CDR1 and CDR2: SQVTM and ANQGSEA. DNA of the CDR3: TGCAGCGTTTCTCACAGGATTTCGATGAACACTGAAGCTTTCTTT. Encoded protein: CSVSHRISMNTEAFF.